This entry concerns a single TCR beta chain. Its antigen is unknown. Clones were read by immunoSEQ multiplex PCR, and TCRdb kept only the in-frame ones, dropping some. The sample comprises about 700,000 clones, 90% to 95% of which are singletons, and roughly 24% rests with the top ten. This record belongs to a study of shared clonotypes between healthy human individuals. Whole-study context: Three CD4 naive, three CD4 memory, two CD8 naive and one CD8 memory plate were used per donor. Study observations and caveats: Deeper or shallower sequencing was expected to change how clonotypes are shared among donors. Investigators collected only blood, and repertoires in tissues likely differ. At large depth, rarefaction still showed sorted-subset sequencing to be incomplete.

Naivety among CD8 cells was defined by CD45RO negativity and positive CCR7 selection, thereby excluding terminally differentiated effector memory CD45RA+ cells. The clonotype originates from a man aged 25 to 40 in good health. The sample was naive CD8+ T cells sorted from blood.

Here the CDR3 DNA reads TGTGCCAGCAGCTTAGGAAGGACGGTCTATGGCTACACCTTC. Its protein product is CASSLGRTVYGYTF. The rearrangement uses TRBV7-2 and TRBJ1-2; D remains ambiguous. This CDR3 is 14 amino acids long. Per germline, CDR1 SGHTA and CDR2 FQGNSA. V lost 1 base, J lost 4 bases, and 10 bases lay in between.